This T cell receptor (beta chain) came from a study of PD-1 blockade in classical Hodgkin lymphoma. Comments on this clone: The antigen remains unidentified.

Study-wide results and caveats: Compared with healthy donors, newly diagnosed patients reportedly showed lower baseline TCR diversity. Differences between repertoires have undefined causes, possibly disease activity or prior therapy.

Germline CDR1 and CDR2: SGHVS and FNYEAQ. The CDR3 spans 15 residues. Trimming pared 5 bases from V and 4 bases from J, leaving 15 bases between. Method: immunoSEQ multiplex PCR; TCRdb's copy keeps in-frame clones and lacks some. The sample carries fewer than 25,000 clones, 85% to 95% recorded once. Time point given: newly diagnosed, previously untreated cHL patient sample. The CD4+ T cells used were purified from thawed PBMCs through magnetic negative selection. Material: CD4+ T cells from blood. The chain uses TRBV7-6 and TRBJ2-1, with D possibly being TRBD1 or TRBD2 (5 bases each). This receptor was obtained from a human donor with classical Hodgkin lymphoma. CDR3 nucleotides: TGTGCCAGCAGCCTCCCTGGGGGTTTGTACAATGAGCAGTTCTTC. Translated: CASSLPGGLYNEQFF.